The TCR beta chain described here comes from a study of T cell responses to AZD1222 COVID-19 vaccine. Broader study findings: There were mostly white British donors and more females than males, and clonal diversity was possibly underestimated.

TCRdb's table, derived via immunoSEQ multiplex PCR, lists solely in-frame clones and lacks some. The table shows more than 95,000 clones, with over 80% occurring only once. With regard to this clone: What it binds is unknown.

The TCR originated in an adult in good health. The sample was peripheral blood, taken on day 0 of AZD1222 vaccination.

CDR3 DNA: TGCGCCAGCAGCCAAGGCCCTCTTCAGACAGTGACAGTTGGCTACACCTTC. It yields the protein CASSQGPLQTVTVGYTF. The genes are TRBV4-3 and TRBJ1-2; TRBD1 might be the D (5 bases). The CDR3 length is 17 residues. V was trimmed by 1 base and J by 7 bases, leaving 22 bases between them. Germline loops: CDR1 LGHNA, CDR2 YSLEER.